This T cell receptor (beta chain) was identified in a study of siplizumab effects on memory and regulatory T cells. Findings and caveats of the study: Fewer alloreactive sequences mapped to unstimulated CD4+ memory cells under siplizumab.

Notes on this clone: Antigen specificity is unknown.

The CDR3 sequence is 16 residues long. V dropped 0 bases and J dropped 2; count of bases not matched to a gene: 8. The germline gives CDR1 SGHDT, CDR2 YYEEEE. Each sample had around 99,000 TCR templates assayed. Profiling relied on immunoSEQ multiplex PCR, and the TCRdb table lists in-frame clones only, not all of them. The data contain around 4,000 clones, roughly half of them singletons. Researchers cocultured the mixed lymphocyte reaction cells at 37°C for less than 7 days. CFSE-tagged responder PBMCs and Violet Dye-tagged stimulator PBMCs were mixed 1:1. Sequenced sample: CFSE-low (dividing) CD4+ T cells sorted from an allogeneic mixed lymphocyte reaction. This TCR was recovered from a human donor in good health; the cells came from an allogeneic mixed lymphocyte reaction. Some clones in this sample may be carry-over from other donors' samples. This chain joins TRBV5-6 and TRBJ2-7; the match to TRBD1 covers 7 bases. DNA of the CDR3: TGTGCCAGCAGCTTGGTGGGTGGGACAGATACCTACGAGCAGTACTTC. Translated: CASSLVGGTDTYEQYF.